One sample yielded the 26 T cell receptor beta chains listed below, sequenced in a study of T cells in women clearing cervical HPV infection. The assay was immunoSEQ multiplex PCR, and TCRdb's table has in-frame clones only and misses some. The table lists over 30,000 clones. Material for sequencing was blood buffy coat. The receptor source for this set is a woman between 18 and 70 years old with a cervical HPV16 infection that either progressed to CIN3+ or cleared (not recorded which).

Points on this clone: Read data end 3 residues before the CDR3 end; the end is taken from the germline J gene. The chain combines TRBV5-1 with TRBJ1-1; D gene unclear. The V gene's germline CDR1 is SGHRS and CDR2 YFSETQ. There are 14 residues in the CDR3. The V gene lost 0 bases and the J gene lost 1 base, with 7 bases spanning the gap. The CDR3 here is CASSLATANTEAFF. CDR3 DNA, as far as it was read: TGCGCCAGCAGCTTGGCTACAGCGAACACTGAA.

On this clone itself: Read sequence stops 3 residues before the CDR3 end, and the germline J gene provides the missing end. This chain joins TRBV7-2 and TRBJ1-2; D gene ambiguous. Germline loops: CDR1 SGHTA, CDR2 FQGNSA. The CDR3 is made up of 15 amino acids. The CDR3 reads CASSLLLAGTDTYTF. Partial CDR3 DNA: TGTGCCAGCAGCTTACTTTTAGCGGGCACAGATACC.

Notes on this clone: The read falls 3 residues short of the CDR3 end, and the missing part is taken from the germline J gene. Other DNA sequences within the sample encode an identical CDR3. This sequence joins TRBV5-1 and TRBJ2-3; TRBD2 matches 11 bases. Germline V lookup: CDR1 SGHRS, CDR2 YFSETQ. Trimming removed 4 bases from V and 0 bases from J; junction bases left unmatched: 7. The CDR3 has 17 amino acids. The chain's CDR3 is CASSLGLAESSTDTQYF. Partial CDR3 DNA: TGCGCCAGCAGCCTGGGACTAGCGGAGTCTAGCACAGATACG. The full variable domain, with the rest looked up from reference TRBV5-1 and TRBJ2-3, is KAGVTQTPRYLIKTRGQQVTLSCSPISGHRSVSWYQQTPGQGLQFLFEYFSETQRNKGNFPGRFSGRQFSNSRSEMNVSTLELGDSALYLCASSLGLAESSTDTQYFGPGTRLTVL.

The chain's CDR3 is CASSLGSRGSPLHF. CDR3 bases read: TGTGCCAGCAGCTTAGGCTCGAGAGGGTCACCC. V gene TRBV13 combines with J gene TRBJ1-6, with D uncertain. The read gets to within 3 residues of the CDR3 end, and the germline J gene fills in the rest. V lost 0 bases to trimming and J lost 10 bases, with 10 bases between them. From germline, CDR1 is PRHDT and CDR2 FYEKMQ (reference sequence). The CDR3 length is 14 residues.

Remarks on this clone: The CDR3 goes on 3 residues after the read ends, and that part is filled in from the germline J gene. The chain carries TRBV18 and TRBJ2-3, with D unresolved. The CDR3 spans 12 residues. Per the germline V gene, CDR1 is KGHSH and CDR2 is LQKENI. CDR3 DNA (partial): TGTGCCAGCTCTCGTAGCAATCAGCCG. Its protein product is CASSRSNQP. The complete CDR3 protein is CASSRSNQPQYF.

The CDR3 spells CASSRDRGANYGYTF. The CDR3 bases that were read are TGCGCCAGCAGCCGGGACAGGGGAGCTAACTATGGC. This chain links TRBV4-1 with TRBJ1-2; the match to TRBD1 covers 10 bases. The read falls 3 residues short of the CDR3 end, and the missing part is taken from the germline J gene. CDR1 is MGHRA, CDR2 YSYEKL, per germline. J gave up 0 bases and V 4 bases, and 2 bases lay outside the gene matches. This CDR3 is built from 15 residues.

CDR3 DNA, as far as it was read: TGCGCCAGCAGCCTAGCCGGGGGTTCCTACGAG. This sequence encodes CASSLAGGSYE. The complete CDR3 protein is CASSLAGGSYEQYF. The chain uses TRBV5-1 and TRBJ2-7; the D gene is possibly TRBD2 (6 bases). With the read ending 3 residues before the CDR3 end, the germline J gene is used to fill in that end. Trimming cost V 4 bases and J 1 base, with 12 bases left between them. This CDR3 has 14 residues. Looked up from germline, CDR1 is SGHRS and CDR2 is YFSETQ.

Worth noting for this clone: The read is 3 residues too short to cover the CDR3 end, so that end is filled in from the germline J gene. The J gene is TRBJ1-2, the V gene TRBV12-3 or TRBV12-4, with D perhaps TRBD1 (6 bases). V lost 5 bases and J lost 4, with 17 bases in between. The CDR3 is 15 amino acids. The part of the CDR3 DNA that was read is TGTGCCAGCAGTCCCAATTGGGGGCCCTCCTATGGC. It specifies CASSPNWGPSYG. The full CDR3 reads CASSPNWGPSYGYTF.

Comment on this clone: The read gets to within 3 residues of the CDR3 end, and the germline J gene fills in the rest. This same CDR3 is encoded by further DNA sequences in the sample. The rearrangement uses TRBV2 and TRBJ1-2; TRBD1 matches 8 bases. The CDR3 runs to 15 residues. CDR1 and CDR2 (germline): SNHLY, FYNNEI. Partial CDR3 DNA: TGTGCCAGCAGTGAAGCGCGGCAGGGGGCGCGTGGT. Protein: CASSEARQGARG. The entire CDR3 reads CASSEARQGARGYTF.

As concerns this clone: Read coverage stops 3 residues before the CDR3 terminus; the germline J gene supplies the remainder. The chain carries TRBV2 and TRBJ2-7; D remains ambiguous. V lost 0 bases to trimming and J lost 5 bases, with 8 bases between them. Germline loops: CDR1 SNHLY, CDR2 FYNNEI. The CDR3 runs 13 residues. The CDR3 spells CASSEARSNEQYF. Incomplete CDR3 DNA: TGTGCCAGCAGTGAAGCGCGGAGCAACGAG. Together with reference TRBV2 and TRBJ2-7, the CDR3 gives the full variable domain: EPEVTQTPSHQVTQMGQEVILRCVPISNHLYFYWYRQILGQKVEFLVSFYNNEISEKSEIFDDQFSVERPDGSNFTLKIRSTKLEDSAMYFCASSEARSNEQYFGPGTRLTVT.

To note about this clone: The read terminates 3 residues ahead of where the CDR3 ends, so the germline J gene completes it. V gene TRBV9 combines with J gene TRBJ2-2, with TRBD1 identical over 7 bases. CDR1 SGDLS and CDR2 YYNGEE come from the germline V gene. The CDR3 is 17 amino acids. J was trimmed by 3 bases and V by 2 bases; bases with no gene match: 10. CDR3 sequence reads: CASSVRQGQQDTGELFF. The CDR3 bases that were read are TGTGCCAGCAGCGTTCGACAGGGACAGCAGGACACCGGGGAG.

On this clone: Read coverage stops 3 residues before the CDR3 terminus; the germline J gene supplies the remainder. This chain joins TRBV19 and TRBJ2-1; 7 bases agree with TRBD2. After removal of 6 bases from V and 1 base from J, the junction contained 6 bases not matched to a gene. Germline V gives CDR1 LNHDA, CDR2 SQIVND (reference sequence). CDR3 size: 15 residues. The chain's CDR3 is CASREGLRSYNEQFF. The CDR3 bases that were read are TGTGCCAGTAGGGAGGGACTAAGGTCCTACAATGAG.

A word on this clone: Coverage ceases 3 residues before the CDR3 finishes, and the germline J gene fills in the end. V usage is TRBV10-3 and J usage is TRBJ2-1; 13 bases are a match to TRBD2. Germline V gene sequence: CDR1 ENHRY, CDR2 SYGVKD. This CDR3 contains 15 residues. V lost 6 bases and J lost 7; bases outside the gene matches: 6. CDR3 amino acids: CAISVGLAGENEQFF. The CDR3 DNA, read in part, is TGTGCCATCAGCGTTGGACTAGCGGGGGAAAATGAG.

Notes on this clone: The CDR3 extends 3 residues past the end of the read, so its final part is completed from the germline J gene. The chain links TRBV28 to TRBJ2-1; D might be TRBD2 (6 bases). Germline values: CDR1 MDHEN, CDR2 SYDVKM. This CDR3 has 16 amino acids. V was pared by 2 bases and J by 1 base, with 12 bases between. The CDR3 region is CASSLNLRGSYNEQFF. CDR3 DNA (partial): TGTGCCAGCAGTTTAAACTTGCGGGGTTCCTACAATGAG.

About this clone itself: The read is 3 residues too short to cover the CDR3 end, so that end is filled in from the germline J gene. V is TRBV19 and J is TRBJ1-2, with 9 bases fitting TRBD1. This CDR3 has 14 residues. CDR1 is LNHDA, CDR2 SQIVND, per germline (reference sequence). Incomplete CDR3 DNA: TGTGCCAGTACCCGAGACAGGGGGGCGCCAGGC. This translates into CASTRDRGAPG. The whole CDR3 sequence reads CASTRDRGAPGYTF.

About this clone: Coverage ceases 3 residues before the CDR3 finishes, and the germline J gene fills in the end. The rearrangement links TRBV6-2 or TRBV6-3 to TRBJ1-5; 7 bases fit TRBD1. V was clipped by 5 bases and J by 5 bases; unmatched bases: 12. Per germline, CDR1 MNHEY and CDR2 SVGEGT. The CDR3 is 16 residues long. This CDR3 reads CASSEADRAPDQPQHF. The sequenced CDR3 bases are TGTGCCAGCAGTGAGGCAGACAGGGCCCCGGATCAGCCC.

As for this clone: The CDR3 end lies 3 residues beyond the end of the read and is filled in from the germline J gene. This sequence joins TRBV19 and TRBJ2-2; D is perhaps TRBD1 (5 bases). Germline V gives CDR1 LNHDA, CDR2 SQIVND (reference sequence). CDR3 length equals 11 residues. V was shortened by 9 bases and J by 6 bases, with 8 bases between the two germline ends. CDR3 DNA (partial): TGTGCCAGCAGGGTAGCCGGGGAG. Translation gives CASRVAGE. From start to end, the CDR3 is CASRVAGELFF.

To note about this clone: The read finishes 3 residues shy of the CDR3 end, and the germline J gene is used to complete it. The rearrangement links TRBV19 to TRBJ2-7, with TRBD1 as a possible D gene (6 bases). The CDR3 sequence is 13 residues long. Between the trimmed V and J ends, which lost 9 bases and 0 bases, there was a span of 12 bases. CDR1 and CDR2 (germline): LNHDA, SQIVND (reference sequence). CDR3 sequence reads: CASRGLSSYEQYF. The covered CDR3 bases are TGTGCCAGCAGGGGCCTGAGCTCCTACGAG.

In regard to this clone: Coverage ceases 3 residues before the CDR3 finishes, and the germline J gene fills in the end. The V gene is TRBV20-1, the J gene TRBJ2-3; 14 bases are shared with TRBD2. There are 15 residues in the CDR3. V was clipped by 4 bases and J by 6 bases; unmatched bases: 6. The V gene's germline CDR1 is DFQATT and CDR2 SNEGSKA (reference sequence). The CDR3 DNA, read in part, is TGCAGTGCTAACGGACTAGCGGGAGGAGGGGATACG. Translated: CSANGLAGGGDT. The complete CDR3 reads CSANGLAGGGDTQYF.

A note on this clone: At one end, the junction sequence differs from germline, possibly due to a read error. The observed sequence ends 3 residues before the CDR3 terminus, with the missing tail filled in from the germline J gene. Within the sample, other DNA sequences also encode this same CDR3. The J gene is TRBJ1-2, the V gene TRBV29-1; D call uncertain. CDR1 is SQVTM and CDR2 is ANQGSEA in the germline V gene. The CDR3 totals 9 residues. The sequenced CDR3 bases are TGCAGCATCAGTGATGGT. Translation gives CSISDG. The whole CDR3 sequence is CSISDGYTF. The entire variable domain, with the rest obtained from reference TRBV29-1 and TRBJ1-2, is as follows: SAVISQKPSRDICQRGTSLTIQCQVDSQVTMMFWYRQQPGQSLTLIATANQGSEATYESGFVIDKFPISRPNLTFSTLTVSNMSPEDSSIYLCSISDGYTFGSGTRLTVV.

On this clone itself: The read falls 3 residues short of the CDR3 end, and the missing part is taken from the germline J gene. J is TRBJ1-2 and V is TRBV19; a weak D match, TRBD1 (6 bases). Looked up from germline, CDR1 is LNHDA and CDR2 is SQIVND (reference sequence). The CDR3 is 19 amino acids. Incomplete CDR3 DNA: TGTGCCAGTAGTACCGGACTAGCGGGGGGGCAGGCCCCCCTCTACGAC. It specifies CASSTGLAGGQAPLYD. The full CDR3 protein is CASSTGLAGGQAPLYDYTF. The complete variable domain, with remaining parts taken from reference TRBV19 and TRBJ1-2, reads DGGITQSPKYLFRKEGQNVTLSCEQNLNHDAMYWYRQDPGQGLRLIYYSQIVNDFQKGDIAEGYSVSREKKESFPLTVTSAQKNPTAFYLCASSTGLAGGQAPLYDYTFGSGTRLTVV.

Comments on this clone: The observed sequence ends 3 residues before the CDR3 terminus, with the missing tail filled in from the germline J gene. The rearrangement joins TRBV19 to TRBJ1-2; D perhaps matches TRBD1 (5 bases). Germline V gene sequence: CDR1 LNHDA, CDR2 SQIVND (reference sequence). The length of the CDR3 is 13 residues. The DNA read from the CDR3 is TGTGCCAGTGCCGGGACTAGCGGGTACGAC. It yields the protein CASAGTSGYD. The CDR3, in full, reads CASAGTSGYDYTF.

Partial CDR3 DNA: TGTGCCAGTAGTTCGTCGGACAGGGTTACTTCACCC. It yields the protein CASSSSDRVTSP. The entire CDR3 is CASSSSDRVTSPLHF. This sequence joins TRBV19 and TRBJ1-6; 8 nucleotides line up with TRBD1. From the germline J gene comes the end of the CDR3, since the read stops 3 residues before it. The CDR3 has 15 residues. The V segment lost 5 bases and the J segment 9 bases; nucleotides outside the gene matches: 9. The germline gives CDR1 LNHDA, CDR2 SQIVND (reference sequence).

With regard to this clone: The read finishes 3 residues shy of the CDR3 end, and the germline J gene is used to complete it. This chain links TRBV10-3 with TRBJ2-3; D remains ambiguous. The CDR3 has 14 residues. V shed 5 bases and J shed 1 base, with 10 bases lying between them. CDR1 is ENHRY, CDR2 SYGVKD, per germline. The covered CDR3 bases are TGTGCCATCAGTCCAGAGGTGGGCACAGATACG. Residues: CAISPEVGTDT. The complete CDR3 protein is CAISPEVGTDTQYF.

Notes on this clone: The CDR3 goes on 3 residues after the read ends, and that part is filled in from the germline J gene. The chain has TRBV20-1 and TRBJ2-3; the match to TRBD2 covers 9 bases. Germline CDR1 DFQATT, CDR2 SNEGSKA (reference sequence). The CDR3 sequence is 14 residues long. Germline trimming cut 1 base from V and 3 bases from J; bases unmatched to any gene: 2. CDR3 loop: CSARVGLATDTQYF. CDR3 DNA, as far as it was read: TGCAGTGCTAGAGTGGGACTAGCAACAGATACG.

Note on this clone: The read ends 3 residues early relative to the CDR3; the germline J gene fills the gap. The rearrangement links TRBV19 to TRBJ1-2; TRBD1 might be the D (5 bases). This CDR3 region has 15 residues. Germline lookup yields CDR1 LNHDA and CDR2 SQIVND (reference sequence). The sequenced CDR3 bases are TGTGCCAGTACTAATAGCGGGAGGGGCACAGATACC. This codes for CASTNSGRGTDT. The full CDR3 protein is CASTNSGRGTDTYTF.